The rows below give T cell receptor beta chains drawn from one sample of a study of blood T cell repertoires in COVID-19. Repertoires were generated with immunoSEQ multiplex PCR, while TCRdb's copy carries only in-frame clones and drops some. The sample yields more than 80,000 clones, around 82% seen once. The sequenced sample consisted of peripheral blood. The receptors originated from a woman aged 80 or over with COVID-19, enrolled during active disease. Each CDR3 is given with its conserved first and last residue. A D gene is named only where the DNA matches it firmly. Expanded clones are given a class, and other clones once, few, many or no size at all.

J: TRBJ2-3
length: 20
V: TRBV10-1
size: NA
D: TRBD2
DNA: TGCGCCAGCAGTGAGTCTAGGCTAGCGGGACTAGGGCCGGGGTCAGATACGCAGTATTTT
CDR3: CASSESRLAGLGPGSDTQYF

J: TRBJ2-5
length: 14
V: TRBV10-3
size: few
D: TRBD2
DNA: TGTGCCATCAGCCAGCGGGGGGGACAAGAGACCCAGTACTTC
CDR3: CAISQRGGQETQYF

J: TRBJ1-6
length: 17
V: TRBV12-1
size: NA
D: NA
DNA: TGTGCCAGCAGCTCGACAGGGAGAGACTCCTATAATTCACCCCTCCACTTT
CDR3: CASSSTGRDSYNSPLHF

J: TRBJ1-1
length: 12
V: TRBV6-5
size: once
D: NA
DNA: TGTGCCAGCAGTCACACCTTCACTGAAGCTTTCTTT
CDR3: CASSHTFTEAFF

J: TRBJ1-2
length: 14
V: TRBV28
size: NA
D: TRBD1
DNA: TGTGCCAGCAGTCTGGACAGGGGGTCTTATGGCTACACCTTC
CDR3: CASSLDRGSYGYTF

J: TRBJ1-4
length: 15
V: TRBV19
size: NA
D: TRBD1
DNA: TGTGCCAGTAGTAGACAGGGGCCGGGTAATGAAAAACTGTTTTTT
CDR3: CASSRQGPGNEKLFF

J: TRBJ1-5
length: 17
V: TRBV19
size: few
D: NA
DNA: TGTGCCAGTAGTATATCCTCGAACTCGGTCGGCAATCAGCCCCAGCATTTT
CDR3: CASSISSNSVGNQPQHF

J: TRBJ2-7
length: 13
V: TRBV11-2
size: NA
D: NA
DNA: TGTGCCAGCAGCCGGAATACGGGCTACGAGCAGTACTTC
CDR3: CASSRNTGYEQYF

J: TRBJ2-7
length: 12
V: TRBV15
size: NA
D: NA
DNA: TGTGCCACCAGCGAACAGGCCTACGAGCAGTACTTC
CDR3: CATSEQAYEQYF

J: TRBJ2-7
length: 14
V: TRBV27
size: NA
D: TRBD2
DNA: TGTGCCAGTAGACTAGCCGGGAGATCCTACGAGCAGTACTTC
CDR3: CASRLAGRSYEQYF

J: TRBJ2-7
length: 14
V: TRBV5-4
size: NA
D: NA
DNA: TGTGCCAGCAGCGAGATAGGGGCGGTCCACGAGCAGTACTTC
CDR3: CASSEIGAVHEQYF

J: TRBJ1-5
length: 14
V: TRBV24-1
size: once
D: NA
DNA: TGTGCCACCAGTGATACAGGGATGCATCAGCCCCAGCATTTT
CDR3: CATSDTGMHQPQHF

J: TRBJ1-4
length: 18
V: TRBV6-6
size: few
D: NA
DNA: TGTGCCAGCAGTCCGAGAGCCACAGCGACAGGCTTTGATGAAAAACTGTTTTTT
CDR3: CASSPRATATGFDEKLFF

J: TRBJ1-1
length: 14
V: TRBV30
size: NA
D: TRBD1
DNA: TGTGCCTGGAGTGGGACAGGGCGATACACTGAAGCTTTCTTT
CDR3: CAWSGTGRYTEAFF

J: TRBJ2-7
length: 12
V: TRBV28
size: NA
D: NA
DNA: TGTGCCAGCTCAGGGTTTCGCTACGAGCAGTACTTC
CDR3: CASSGFRYEQYF

J: TRBJ2-7
length: 15
V: TRBV18
size: NA
D: TRBD2
DNA: TGTGCCAGCTCACCTTTGACTAGCGGGAGTTACGAGCAGTACTTC
CDR3: CASSPLTSGSYEQYF

J: TRBJ2-7
length: 15
V: TRBV6-2/TRBV6-3
size: once
D: TRBD1
DNA: TGTGCCAGCAGTTACTCTTGGGACAGGGGCCGCGAGCAGTACTTC
CDR3: CASSYSWDRGREQYF

J: TRBJ1-4
length: 14
V: TRBV6-2/TRBV6-3
size: NA
D: TRBD1
DNA: TGTGCCAGCAGTTTGCCGGGACAGAGTGAAAAACTGTTTTTT
CDR3: CASSLPGQSEKLFF

J: TRBJ2-7
length: 14
V: TRBV5-1
size: NA
D: TRBD2
DNA: TGCGCCAGCAGCGTAGCGGGGTCCTTATACGAGCAGTACTTC
CDR3: CASSVAGSLYEQYF

J: TRBJ2-7
length: 14
V: TRBV6-4
size: once
D: TRBD2
DNA: TGTGCCAGCAGTGCTACAGCGGGAGCACCCGAGCAGTACTTC
CDR3: CASSATAGAPEQYF

J: TRBJ1-5
length: 15
V: TRBV2
size: NA
D: TRBD1
DNA: TGTGCCAGCAGAGAGGACAGGGGGCAAGGTCAGCCCCAGCATTTT
CDR3: CASREDRGQGQPQHF

J: TRBJ2-1
length: 13
V: TRBV29-1
size: NA
D: NA
DNA: TGCAGCGCGGAACAGGGAACCCACAATGAGCAGTTCTTC
CDR3: CSAEQGTHNEQFF

J: TRBJ1-2
length: 16
V: TRBV6-5
size: NA
D: NA
DNA: TGTGCCAGCAGTTACTCGACTGGGGGACTAGGCTATGGCTACACCTTC
CDR3: CASSYSTGGLGYGYTF

J: TRBJ2-1
length: 16
V: TRBV9
size: NA
D: NA
DNA: TGTGCCAGCAGCGTACAAGGTAGCGGTACCTACAATGAGCAGTTCTTC
CDR3: CASSVQGSGTYNEQFF

J: TRBJ1-4
length: 14
V: TRBV19
size: NA
D: NA
DNA: TGTGCCAGTAGTATGGCCTCCCCTAATGAAAAACTGTTTTTT
CDR3: CASSMASPNEKLFF

J: TRBJ1-1
length: 14
V: TRBV2
size: NA
D: NA
DNA: TGTGCCAGCAGTACACAGGGAAAAGGGACTGAAGCTTTCTTT
CDR3: CASSTQGKGTEAFF

J: TRBJ1-6
length: 15
V: TRBV28
size: NA
D: TRBD1
DNA: TGTGCCAGCAGAAATCCGGGACAGTTAAATTCACCCCTCCACTTT
CDR3: CASRNPGQLNSPLHF

J: TRBJ1-2
length: 13
V: TRBV10-3
size: NA
D: NA
DNA: TGTGCCATCAGTGAGTCCTCCGGGGGAGGCTACACCTTC
CDR3: CAISESSGGGYTF

J: TRBJ2-4
length: 19
V: TRBV3-1/TRBV3-2
size: NA
D: NA
DNA: TGTGCCAGCAGCCACGGAGAATTTCGTCGAGGTTCGGCCAAAAACATTCAGTACTTC
CDR3: CASSHGEFRRGSAKNIQYF

J: TRBJ1-2
length: 14
V: TRBV2
size: NA
D: NA
DNA: TGTGCCAGCAGTGAAACGAGTCGGGACTATGGCTACACCTTC
CDR3: CASSETSRDYGYTF

J: TRBJ2-7
length: 12
V: TRBV2
size: NA
D: NA
DNA: TGTGCCAGCAGTGAATTCAGCTACGAGCAGTACTTC
CDR3: CASSEFSYEQYF

J: TRBJ1-3
length: 16
V: TRBV4-1
size: NA
D: TRBD1
DNA: TGCGCCAGCAGCGGCGACAGGGGTGGTTCCGGAAACACCATATATTTT
CDR3: CASSGDRGGSGNTIYF

J: TRBJ2-2
length: 11
V: TRBV2
size: NA
D: NA
DNA: TGTGCCAGCAGCATTTTCGGGGAGCTGTTTTTT
CDR3: CASSIFGELFF

J: TRBJ1-3
length: 11
V: TRBV19
size: few
D: NA
DNA: TGTGCCAGTAGTCAACCGATTGGAGTTGCGTTT
CDR3: CASSQPIGVAF

J: TRBJ2-1
length: 13
V: TRBV19
size: NA
D: NA
DNA: TGTGCCAGTACGGGTCTAGCAATGGGTGAGCAGTTCTTC
CDR3: CASTGLAMGEQFF

J: TRBJ1-2
length: 15
V: TRBV28
size: NA
D: NA
DNA: TGTGCCAGCAATAAGATTTGGACAGAAGCCAGGGGCTACACCTTC
CDR3: CASNKIWTEARGYTF

J: TRBJ2-1
length: 13
V: TRBV29-1
size: NA
D: NA
DNA: TGCAGCGTTGGAGGTACGGCATACAATGAGCAGTTCTTC
CDR3: CSVGGTAYNEQFF

J: TRBJ1-5
length: 16
V: TRBV7-8
size: NA
D: NA
DNA: TGTGCCAGCAGCCACCGGGCGGGCGATAGCAATCAGCCCCAGCATTTT
CDR3: CASSHRAGDSNQPQHF

J: TRBJ2-7
length: 16
V: TRBV7-2
size: once
D: TRBD2
DNA: TGTGCCAGCAGCTTGGTTGGGCCGGGCCCGGGGGGCGAGCAGTACTTC
CDR3: CASSLVGPGPGGEQYF

J: TRBJ2-7
length: 16
V: TRBV5-4
size: NA
D: NA
DNA: TGTGCCAGCAGCAGAAGCCCCGGGACTTTTGGTTACGAGCAGTACTTC
CDR3: CASSRSPGTFGYEQYF

J: TRBJ2-1
length: 13
V: TRBV5-1
size: NA
D: NA
DNA: TGCGCCAGCAGCGGGAGTTCCTACAATGAGCAGTTCTTC
CDR3: CASSGSSYNEQFF

J: TRBJ2-7
length: 15
V: TRBV5-1
size: NA
D: NA
DNA: TGCGCCAGCAGCTTAAGGGCGGCGGGATCCTACGAGCAGTACTTC
CDR3: CASSLRAAGSYEQYF

J: TRBJ1-2
length: 15
V: TRBV29-1
size: NA
D: TRBD1
DNA: TGCAGCGTTGCTGCTACGGGACAGTTTTCCCATGGCTACACCTTC
CDR3: CSVAATGQFSHGYTF

J: TRBJ1-5
length: 12
V: TRBV6-2/TRBV6-3
size: NA
D: NA
DNA: TGTGCCAGCAGTGGCGCGGGGATGCTCTGGCATTTT
CDR3: CASSGAGMLWHF

J: TRBJ1-1
length: 14
V: TRBV3-1/TRBV3-2
size: NA
D: TRBD1
DNA: TGTGCCAGCAGCCCACGACAGGGAGAGACTGAAGCTTTCTTT
CDR3: CASSPRQGETEAFF

J: TRBJ1-1
length: 12
V: TRBV6-5
size: NA
D: NA
DNA: TGTGCCAGCAGTTACGAGGGCACTGAAGCTTTCTTT
CDR3: CASSYEGTEAFF

J: TRBJ1-1
length: 14
V: TRBV10-3
size: NA
D: NA
DNA: TGTGCCATCAGTACAACGACTGAGAACACTGAAGCTTTCTTT
CDR3: CAISTTTENTEAFF

J: TRBJ1-1
length: 16
V: TRBV18
size: NA
D: NA
DNA: TGTGCCAGCTCAGGGCAGACATGGCAAGGGGACACTGAAGCTTTCTTT
CDR3: CASSGQTWQGDTEAFF

J: TRBJ1-4
length: 17
V: TRBV4-1
size: once
D: TRBD1
DNA: TGCGCCAGCAGCCCCCGGGACAGGGGACGAGTGGATGAAAAACTGTTTTTT
CDR3: CASSPRDRGRVDEKLFF

J: TRBJ2-3
length: 18
V: TRBV5-4
size: NA
D: TRBD2
DNA: TGTGCCAGCAGCCCCGGGTCTAGCGGGAGTTTGTTAGCAGATACGCAGTATTTT
CDR3: CASSPGSSGSLLADTQYF

J: TRBJ2-3
length: 15
V: TRBV15
size: NA
D: TRBD2
DNA: TGTGCCACCAGGCTAGCGGCAAAGGGCACAGATACGCAGTATTTT
CDR3: CATRLAAKGTDTQYF

J: TRBJ1-3
length: 16
V: TRBV7-8
size: NA
D: NA
DNA: TGTGCCAGCAGCCAGGACAGCCCCTACTCTGGAAACACCATATATTTT
CDR3: CASSQDSPYSGNTIYF

J: TRBJ2-3
length: 15
V: TRBV7-3
size: NA
D: TRBD2
DNA: TGTGCCAGCAGGCCCAGCGGGGGGGCCGGAGATACGCAGTATTTT
CDR3: CASRPSGGAGDTQYF

J: TRBJ2-7
length: 15
V: TRBV2
size: NA
D: NA
DNA: TGTGCCAGCAGGCCCGGGACACCTACCCCCTACGAGCAGTACTTC
CDR3: CASRPGTPTPYEQYF

J: TRBJ1-6
length: 17
V: TRBV11-2
size: once
D: NA
DNA: TGTGCCAGCAGCTTAGTAAAAGGGAGTCGGGGGAATTCACCCCTCCACTTT
CDR3: CASSLVKGSRGNSPLHF